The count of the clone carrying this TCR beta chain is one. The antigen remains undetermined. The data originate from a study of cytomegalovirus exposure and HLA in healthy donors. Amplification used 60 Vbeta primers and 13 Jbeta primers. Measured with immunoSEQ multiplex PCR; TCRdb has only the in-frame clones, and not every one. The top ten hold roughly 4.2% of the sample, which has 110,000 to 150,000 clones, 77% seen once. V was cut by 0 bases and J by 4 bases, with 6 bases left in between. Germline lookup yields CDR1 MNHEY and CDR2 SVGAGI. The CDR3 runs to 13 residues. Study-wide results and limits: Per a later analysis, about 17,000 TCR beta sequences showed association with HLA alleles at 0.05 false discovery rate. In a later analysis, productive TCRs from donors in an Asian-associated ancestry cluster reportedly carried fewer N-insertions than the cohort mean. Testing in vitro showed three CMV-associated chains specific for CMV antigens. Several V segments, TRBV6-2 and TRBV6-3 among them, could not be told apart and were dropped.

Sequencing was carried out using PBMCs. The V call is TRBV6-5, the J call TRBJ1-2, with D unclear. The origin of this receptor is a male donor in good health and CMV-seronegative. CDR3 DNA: TGTGCCAGCAGTTACTCCAGGTTCTATGGCTACACCTTC. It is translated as CASSYSRFYGYTF.